This T cell receptor beta chain was captured by sequencing in a study of T cells after yellow fever vaccination. Findings and caveats of the study: Weaker in magnitude, the secondary response showed a faster peak on day 5 versus 15. Booster samples showed a return of most primary-vaccination clones (roughly 96% CD4, about 88% CD8).

Germline CDR1 reads SEHNR; CDR2 reads FQNEAQ (reference sequence). The J segment lost 5 bases and the V segment lost 3 bases, leaving 17 bases of the junction unmatched. This CDR3 contains 19 residues. It was through 5'RACE template switching that TCR cDNA was made, with a universal primer site and UMIs added. TCRdb re-analysed the 5' RACE reads in MiXCR, keeping a single row per CDR3 protein. This table holds over 45,000 distinct CDR3 sequences, around 6.2% found once. V is TRBV7-9 and J is TRBJ1-1; 11 nucleotides line up with TRBD1. The sample consisted of PBMCs, either bulk or a sorted T-cell subset (CD4+, CD8+, memory, or dextramer-sorted; not recorded which), taken on the day of the yellow fever booster vaccination. The source of this sequence is a man between 18 and 35 years old who received the YFV17D yellow fever vaccine. The DNA of the CDR3 is TGTGCCAGCAGCTTCCCTGAAACGGGACAGGGGGTGCTGGGGACTGAAGCTTTCTTT. Translation: CASSFPETGQGVLGTEAFF.